The 18 T cell receptor beta chains listed next were all sequenced from one sample in a study of blood T cell repertoires in COVID-19. Clones were read by immunoSEQ multiplex PCR, and TCRdb kept only the in-frame ones, dropping some. The sample includes roughly 150,000 clones, 75% to 85% of them seen just once. Material for sequencing was peripheral blood. The receptors were gathered from a human donor in a cohort sampled during active COVID-19.

The V gene is TRBV25-1, the J gene TRBJ2-5; D might be TRBD1 (5 bases). V was pared by 2 bases and J by 5 bases, with 12 bases between. The CDR3 extends over 14 amino acids. CDR1 is MGHDK and CDR2 is SYGVNS in the germline V gene. CDR3 sequence (DNA): TGTGCCAGCAGTGAACGCACAGGACGGGAGACCCAGTACTTC. Encoded protein: CASSERTGRETQYF. Complete variable domain (other parts from reference TRBV25-1 and TRBJ2-5): EADIYQTPRYLVIGTGKKITLECSQTMGHDKMYWYQQDPGMELHLIHYSYGVNSTEKGDLSSESTVSRIRTEHFPLTLESARPSHTSQYLCASSERTGRETQYFGPGTRLLVL.

This clone occurred many times. V usage is TRBV1 and J usage is TRBJ2-7; the table's D call TRBD2 went unverified against the DNA. TRBV1 is a documented pseudogene. The CDR3 contains 14 residues. The CDR3 loop is CTSRLAGPSYEQYF. The CDR3, as DNA: TGCACCAGCAGATTAGCGGGGCCCTCCTACGAGCAGTACTTC.

The rearrangement links TRBV6-1 to TRBJ2-7, with D tentatively TRBD1 (5 bases). CDR1 MNHNS and CDR2 SASEGT come from the germline V gene. The CDR3 has 17 residues. V was trimmed by 4 bases and J by 3 bases, leaving 22 bases between them. The CDR3 DNA is TGTGCCAGCAGTGGTCCCAGGGTCTTTCCTTCGTTCTACGAGCAGTACTTC. Amino acids: CASSGPRVFPSFYEQYF.

The V gene is TRBV6-1, the J gene TRBJ1-2, with no clear D. This CDR3 contains 12 residues. V lost 2 bases and J 5 bases, leaving 6 bases between the germline ends. The germline V gene has CDR1 MNHNS and CDR2 SASEGT. The CDR3 DNA is TGTGCCAGCAGTGAACTAGATTATGGCTACACCTTC. It yields the protein CASSELDYGYTF.

The J gene is TRBJ2-1, the V gene TRBV7-9; tentatively, D is TRBD1 (5 bases). The germline CDR1 and CDR2 sequences are SEHNR and FQNEAQ (reference sequence). The V end was cut by 6 bases, the J end by 5 bases, with 20 bases between. This CDR3 has 16 amino acids. CDR3 coding DNA: TGTGCCAGCAGTCAATCGAGGCCGACAGCTAACAATGAGCAGTTCTTC. It translates to CASSQSRPTANNEQFF.

V and J are TRBV27 and TRBJ2-3; 7 nucleotides agree with TRBD1. Germline values: CDR1 MNHEY, CDR2 SMNVEV (reference sequence). The CDR3 length is 15 residues. Trimming cost V 6 bases and J 1 base; bases outside gene matches: 7. The CDR3 DNA reads TGTGCCAGCAGCCCTCGGGACAGCCGCACAGATACGCAGTATTTT. Translated, it gives CASSPRDSRTDTQYF.

The chain couples TRBV10-3 to TRBJ2-5; 9 bases agree with TRBD1. This CDR3 has 16 residues. Germline V lookup: CDR1 ENHRY, CDR2 SYGVKD. The J segment lost 5 bases and the V segment lost 3 bases, leaving 10 bases of the junction unmatched. CDR3 sequence reads: CAISDRGQGSSETQYF. The CDR3 coding sequence is TGTGCCATCAGTGATCGGGGACAGGGATCTTCGGAGACCCAGTACTTC.

The chain is built from TRBV11-3 and TRBJ1-1; TRBD1 is a possible D gene (5 bases). CDR1 and CDR2 from the germline V gene are SGHNT and YENEEA. The CDR3 is 14 residues long. Deletions cut 1 base from V and 4 bases from J, with 10 bases between. CDR3 sequence reads: CASSLGGGSTEAFF. The CDR3, as DNA: TGTGCCAGCAGCTTAGGGGGGGGAAGCACTGAAGCTTTCTTT.

The gene calls are TRBV4-1 and TRBJ2-4; weak D call: TRBD1 (5 bases). The germline V and J ends were trimmed by 1 base and 0 bases, with 16 bases remaining between them. The CDR3 is made up of 18 amino acids. Germline lookup yields CDR1 MGHRA and CDR2 YSYEKL. DNA of the CDR3: TGCGCCAGCAGCCAAGTCTCGACAGACCAGCTAGCCAAAAACATTCAGTACTTC. Protein: CASSQVSTDQLAKNIQYF.

As DNA, the CDR3 is TGTGCCAGCAGCCGATCAACAACAGGGACTAGGTTTACCGGGGAGCTGTTTTTT. This sequence encodes CASSRSTTGTRFTGELFF. This chain uses TRBV6-2 or TRBV6-3 with TRBJ2-2, with TRBD2 matching over 8 bases. V was clipped by 6 bases and J by 5 bases; unmatched bases: 17. The germline V gene encodes CDR1 MNHEY and CDR2 SVGEGT. The CDR3 has 18 residues.

This clone was picked up a small number of times. This chain connects TRBV6-2 or TRBV6-3 to TRBJ2-3, with D possibly being TRBD2 (5 bases). From germline, CDR1 is MNHEY and CDR2 SVGEGT. This CDR3 has 16 amino acids. V lost 2 bases and J 1 base, leaving 13 bases between the germline ends. CDR3 sequence: CASSYLSGYGTDTQYF. The CDR3, as DNA: TGTGCCAGCAGTTACCTTTCGGGGTACGGCACAGATACGCAGTATTTT.

The V gene is TRBV10-3, the J gene TRBJ1-3; tentative D call: TRBD1 (5 bases). CDR1 is ENHRY and CDR2 is SYGVKD in the germline V gene. The V and J ends lost 7 bases and 0 bases respectively, with 10 bases between them. The CDR3 totals 14 residues. CDR3 sequence: CAITGGLSGNTIYF. The CDR3 nucleotides read TGTGCCATCACGGGGGGTCTCTCTGGAAACACCATATATTTT.

V is TRBV14 and J is TRBJ2-3; the D gene is possibly TRBD2 (5 bases). Looked up from germline, CDR1 is SGHDN and CDR2 is FVKESK. CDR3 size: 15 residues. The V and J ends lost 1 base and 4 bases respectively, with 12 bases between them. The CDR3 is CASSQAREWADTQYF. In DNA, the CDR3 is TGTGCCAGCAGCCAAGCGAGGGAGTGGGCAGATACGCAGTATTTT.

V usage is TRBV14 and J usage is TRBJ1-1; possibly TRBD1 for D (5 bases). The CDR3 runs to 14 residues. The germline gives CDR1 SGHDN, CDR2 FVKESK. V was clipped by 6 bases and J by 1 base, with 12 bases between them. The CDR3 nucleotides read TGTGCCAGCAGACCTAACAGGAGGAACACTGAAGCTTTCTTT. Its translation is CASRPNRRNTEAFF.

The J gene is TRBJ1-4, the V gene TRBV9; maybe TRBD1 (6 bases). This CDR3 has 15 residues. The V end lost 6 bases, the J end lost 4 bases, and 16 bases lay between the germline ends. CDR1 and CDR2 (germline): SGDLS, YYNGEE. Here the CDR3 reads CASNAGGGSNEKLFF. The CDR3 nucleotides read TGTGCCAGCAACGCCGGTGGGGGCAGTAATGAAAAACTGTTTTTT.

The rearrangement joins TRBV7-8 to TRBJ2-7; 8 bases agree with TRBD1. Germline V gene sequence: CDR1 SGHVS, CDR2 FQNEAQ. CDR3 length equals 15 residues. The V gene end was trimmed by 5 bases and the J gene end by 2 bases; junction bases not matched to a gene: 8. Written as DNA, the CDR3 is TGTGCCAGCAGCGTCCGGGACAGGTCCACCTACGAGCAGTACTTC. This sequence encodes CASSVRDRSTYEQYF.

This sequence joins TRBV6-5 and TRBJ2-7, with TRBD1 identical over 10 bases. Germline assignment: CDR1 MNHEY and CDR2 SVGAGI. The CDR3 has 13 amino acids. Germline trimming cut 6 bases from V and 6 bases from J; bases unmatched to any gene: 5. The CDR3: CASSEGQGLEQYF. In nucleotides, the CDR3 is TGTGCCAGCAGCGAGGGACAGGGGCTCGAGCAGTACTTC.

The CDR3 DNA reads TGCGCCAGCAGTGAGTCAGGGGCGAAGTCCTACGAGCAGTACTTC. This codes for CASSESGAKSYEQYF. The chain employs TRBV10-1 and TRBJ2-7; possibly TRBD1 for D (5 bases). The CDR3 consists of 15 residues. Germline CDR1 is WNHNN and CDR2 is SYGVQD (reference sequence). The V and J ends lost 0 bases and 1 base respectively, with 10 bases between them.